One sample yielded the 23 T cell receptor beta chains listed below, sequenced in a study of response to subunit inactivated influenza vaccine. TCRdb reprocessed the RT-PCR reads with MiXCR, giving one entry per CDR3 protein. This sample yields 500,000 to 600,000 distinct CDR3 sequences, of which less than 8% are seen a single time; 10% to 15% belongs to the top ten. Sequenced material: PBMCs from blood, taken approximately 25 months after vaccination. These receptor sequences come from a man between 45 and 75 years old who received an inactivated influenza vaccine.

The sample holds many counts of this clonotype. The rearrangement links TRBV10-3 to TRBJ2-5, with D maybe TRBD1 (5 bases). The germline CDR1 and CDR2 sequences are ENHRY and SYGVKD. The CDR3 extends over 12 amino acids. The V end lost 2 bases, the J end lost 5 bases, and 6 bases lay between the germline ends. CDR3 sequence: CAISENRETQYF. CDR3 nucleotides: TGTGCCATCAGTGAGAACAGGGAGACCCAGTACTTC.

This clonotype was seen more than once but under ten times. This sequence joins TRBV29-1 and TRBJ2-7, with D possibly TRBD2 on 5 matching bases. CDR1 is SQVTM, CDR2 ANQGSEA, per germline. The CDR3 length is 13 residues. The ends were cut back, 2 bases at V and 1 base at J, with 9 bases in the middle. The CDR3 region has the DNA TGCAGCGTTGAAACCGGGGAATCCTACGAGCAGTACTTC. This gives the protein CSVETGESYEQYF.

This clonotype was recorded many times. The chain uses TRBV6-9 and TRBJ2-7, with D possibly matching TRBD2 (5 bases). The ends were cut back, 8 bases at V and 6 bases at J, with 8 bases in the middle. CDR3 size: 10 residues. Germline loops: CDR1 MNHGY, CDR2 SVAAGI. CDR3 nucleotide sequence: TGTGCCAGCGATGGAGGCGAGCAGTACTTC. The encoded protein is CASDGGEQYF.

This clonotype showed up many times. The CDR3 protein is CSGVGQGPNQPQHF. The DNA of the CDR3 is TGCAGTGGGGTCGGACAGGGGCCGAATCAGCCCCAGCATTTT. This sequence joins TRBV20-1 and TRBJ1-5; 9 bases line up with TRBD1. The length of the CDR3 is 14 residues. The ends lost 7 bases at V and 4 bases at J; junction bases unmatched: 8. CDR1 and CDR2 (germline): DFQATT, SNEGSKA (reference sequence).

CDR3 sequence (DNA): TGTGCCAGCAGTGACGGGGGACAGGGGACCGGGGAGCTGTTTTTT. Its protein is CASSDGGQGTGELFF. The chain uses TRBV6-1 and TRBJ2-2, with 10 bases lining up with TRBD1. This CDR3 spans 15 amino acids. The ends lost 3 bases at V and 5 bases at J; junction bases unmatched: 3. CDR1 and CDR2 (germline): MNHNS, SASEGT.

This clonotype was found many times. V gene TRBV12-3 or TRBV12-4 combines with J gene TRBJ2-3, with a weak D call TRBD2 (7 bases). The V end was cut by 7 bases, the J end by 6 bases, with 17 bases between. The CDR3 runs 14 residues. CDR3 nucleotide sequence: TGTGCCAGCAATGTAGGGGGGGGGCCCGATACGCAGTATTTT. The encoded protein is CASNVGGGPDTQYF.

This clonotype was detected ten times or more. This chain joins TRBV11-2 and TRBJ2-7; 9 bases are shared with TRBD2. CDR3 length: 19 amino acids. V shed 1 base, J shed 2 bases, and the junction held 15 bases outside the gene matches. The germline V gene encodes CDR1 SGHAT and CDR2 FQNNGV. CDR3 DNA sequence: TGTGCCAGCAGCTTAGGAAGGGGGCTAGCGGGGCTGCCTCCCTACGAGCAGTACTTC. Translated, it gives CASSLGRGLAGLPPYEQYF. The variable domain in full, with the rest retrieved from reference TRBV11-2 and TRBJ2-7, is EAGVAQSPRYKIIEKRQSVAFWCNPISGHATLYWYQQILGQGPKLLIQFQNNGVVDDSQLPKDRFSAERLKGVDSTLKIQPAKLEDSAVYLCASSLGRGLAGLPPYEQYFGPGTRLTVT.

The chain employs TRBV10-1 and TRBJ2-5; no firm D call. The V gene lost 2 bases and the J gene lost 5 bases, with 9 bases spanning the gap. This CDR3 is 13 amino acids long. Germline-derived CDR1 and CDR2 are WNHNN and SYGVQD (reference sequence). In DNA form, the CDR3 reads TGCGCCAGCAGTGAGGGGGTTGTGGAGACCCAGTACTTC. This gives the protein CASSEGVVETQYF.

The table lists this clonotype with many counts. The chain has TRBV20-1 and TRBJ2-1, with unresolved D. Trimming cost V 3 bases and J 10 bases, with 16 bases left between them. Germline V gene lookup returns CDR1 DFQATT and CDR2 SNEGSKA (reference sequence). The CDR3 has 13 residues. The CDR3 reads CSARAHVQREQFF. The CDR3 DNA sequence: TGCAGTGCTAGGGCGCACGTTCAGAGGGAGCAGTTCTTC.

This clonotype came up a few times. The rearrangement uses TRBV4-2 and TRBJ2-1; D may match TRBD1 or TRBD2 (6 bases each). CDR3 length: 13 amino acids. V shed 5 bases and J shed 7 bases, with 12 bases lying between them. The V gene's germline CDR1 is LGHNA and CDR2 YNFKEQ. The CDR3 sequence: CASSEGGRNEQFF. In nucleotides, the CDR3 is TGTGCCAGCAGCGAAGGGGGGAGGAATGAGCAGTTCTTC.

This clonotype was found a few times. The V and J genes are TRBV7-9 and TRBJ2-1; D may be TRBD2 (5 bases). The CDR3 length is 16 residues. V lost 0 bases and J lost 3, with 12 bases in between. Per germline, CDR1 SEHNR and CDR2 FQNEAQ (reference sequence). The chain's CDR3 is CASSLARGSDYNEQFF. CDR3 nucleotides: TGTGCCAGCAGCTTAGCAAGAGGGAGTGACTACAATGAGCAGTTCTTC.

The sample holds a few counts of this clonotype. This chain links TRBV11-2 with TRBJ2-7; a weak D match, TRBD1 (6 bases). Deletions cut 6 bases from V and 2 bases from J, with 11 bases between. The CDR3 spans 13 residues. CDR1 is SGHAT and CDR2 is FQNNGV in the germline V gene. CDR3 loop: CASSHRVAYEQYF. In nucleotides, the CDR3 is TGTGCCAGCAGTCACAGGGTTGCCTACGAGCAGTACTTC. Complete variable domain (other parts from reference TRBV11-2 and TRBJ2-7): EAGVAQSPRYKIIEKRQSVAFWCNPISGHATLYWYQQILGQGPKLLIQFQNNGVVDDSQLPKDRFSAERLKGVDSTLKIQPAKLEDSAVYLCASSHRVAYEQYFGPGTRLTVT.

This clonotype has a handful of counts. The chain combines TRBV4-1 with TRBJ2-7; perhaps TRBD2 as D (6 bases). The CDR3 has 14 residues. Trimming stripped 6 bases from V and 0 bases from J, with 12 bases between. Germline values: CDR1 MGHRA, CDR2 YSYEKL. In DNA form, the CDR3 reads TGCGCCAGCAGGACGGGACTCCTCTCCTACGAGCAGTACTTC. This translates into CASRTGLLSYEQYF.

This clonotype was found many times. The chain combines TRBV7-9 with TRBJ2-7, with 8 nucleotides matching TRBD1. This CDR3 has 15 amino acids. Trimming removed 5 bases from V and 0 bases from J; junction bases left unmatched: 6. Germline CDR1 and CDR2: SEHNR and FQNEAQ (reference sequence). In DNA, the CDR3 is TGTGCCAGCAGCCCGGCAGGGGGCAGCTCCTACGAGCAGTACTTC. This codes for CASSPAGGSSYEQYF.

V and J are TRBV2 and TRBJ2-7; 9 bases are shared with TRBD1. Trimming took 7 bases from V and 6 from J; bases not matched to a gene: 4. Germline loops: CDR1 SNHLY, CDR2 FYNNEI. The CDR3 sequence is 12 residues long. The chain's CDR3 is CASKDRGGEQYF. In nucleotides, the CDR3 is TGTGCCAGCAAGGACAGGGGTGGCGAGCAGTACTTC. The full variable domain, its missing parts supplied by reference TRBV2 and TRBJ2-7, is EPEVTQTPSHQVTQMGQEVILRCVPISNHLYFYWYRQILGQKVEFLVSFYNNEISEKSEIFDDQFSVERPDGSNFTLKIRSTKLEDSAMYFCASKDRGGEQYFGPGTRLTVT.

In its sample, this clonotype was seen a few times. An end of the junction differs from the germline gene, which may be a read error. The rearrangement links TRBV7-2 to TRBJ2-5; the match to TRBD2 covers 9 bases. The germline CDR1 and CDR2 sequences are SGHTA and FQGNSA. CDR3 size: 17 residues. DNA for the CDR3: TGTCCCAGCAGCTTAGGGCTAGCGGGGCCAGCTAAAGAGACCCAGTACTTC. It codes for CPSSLGLAGPAKETQYF.

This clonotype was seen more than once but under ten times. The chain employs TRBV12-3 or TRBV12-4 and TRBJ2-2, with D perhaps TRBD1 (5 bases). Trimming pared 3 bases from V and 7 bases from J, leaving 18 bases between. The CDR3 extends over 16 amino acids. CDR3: CASSFLTAGYSGELFF. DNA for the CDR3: TGTGCCAGCAGTTTTTTGACGGCAGGGTATAGCGGGGAGCTGTTTTTT.

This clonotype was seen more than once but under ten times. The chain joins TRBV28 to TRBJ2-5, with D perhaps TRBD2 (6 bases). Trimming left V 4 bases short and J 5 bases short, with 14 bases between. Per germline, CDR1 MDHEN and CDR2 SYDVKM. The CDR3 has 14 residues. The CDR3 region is CASSSTPGRETQYF. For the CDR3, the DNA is TGTGCCAGCAGTTCCACCCCAGGGAGGGAGACCCAGTACTTC.

CDR3 bases: TGTGCCAGCAGCGCCGGGGACAGGTCGGCCTACGAGCAGTACTTC. This codes for CASSAGDRSAYEQYF. V and J are TRBV9 and TRBJ2-7; 8 nucleotides align to TRBD1. With 3 bases clipped from V and 2 bases from J, the junction kept 7 bases outside the gene matches. CDR1 and CDR2 (germline): SGDLS, YYNGEE. The CDR3 is 15 residues long.

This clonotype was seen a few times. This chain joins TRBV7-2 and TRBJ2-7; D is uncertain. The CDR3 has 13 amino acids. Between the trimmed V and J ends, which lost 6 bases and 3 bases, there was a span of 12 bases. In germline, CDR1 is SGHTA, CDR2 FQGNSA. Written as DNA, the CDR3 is TGTGCCAGCAGAGGCCTCTTAAGCTACGAGCAGTACTTC. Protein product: CASRGLLSYEQYF.

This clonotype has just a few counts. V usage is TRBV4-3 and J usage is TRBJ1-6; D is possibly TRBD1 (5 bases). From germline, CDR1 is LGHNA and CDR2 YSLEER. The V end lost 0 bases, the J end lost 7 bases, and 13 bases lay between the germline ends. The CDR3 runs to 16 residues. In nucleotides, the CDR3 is TGCGCCAGCAGCCAAGACAGCATTGCAGGGAATTCACCCCTCCACTTT. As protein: CASSQDSIAGNSPLHF.

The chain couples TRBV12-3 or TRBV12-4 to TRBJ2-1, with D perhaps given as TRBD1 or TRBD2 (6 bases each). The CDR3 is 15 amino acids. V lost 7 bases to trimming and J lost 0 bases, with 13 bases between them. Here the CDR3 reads CASTPGAHSYNEQFF. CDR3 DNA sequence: TGTGCCAGCACGCCGGGGGCCCACTCCTACAATGAGCAGTTCTTC.

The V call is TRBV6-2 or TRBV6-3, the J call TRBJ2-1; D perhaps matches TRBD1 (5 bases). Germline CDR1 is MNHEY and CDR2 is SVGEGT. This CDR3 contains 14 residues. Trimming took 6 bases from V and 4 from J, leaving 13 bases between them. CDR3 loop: CASRRTNVYNEQFF. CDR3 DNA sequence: TGTGCCAGCAGAAGGACAAATGTTTACAATGAGCAGTTCTTC.